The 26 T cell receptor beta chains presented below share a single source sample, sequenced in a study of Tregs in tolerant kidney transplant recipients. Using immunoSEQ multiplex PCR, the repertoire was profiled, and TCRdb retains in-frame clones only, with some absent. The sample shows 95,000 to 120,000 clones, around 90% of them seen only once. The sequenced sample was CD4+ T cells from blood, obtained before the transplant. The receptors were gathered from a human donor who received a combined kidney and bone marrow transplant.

Written as DNA, the CDR3 is TGTGCCAGCAGCTTATGGGGGGGCCAGGGCAAAAACATTCAGTACTTC. Protein sequence: CASSLWGGQGKNIQYF. The chain joins TRBV7-9 to TRBJ2-4; D may be TRBD2 (7 bases). V lost 2 bases and J lost 3, with 14 bases in between. The CDR3 contains 16 residues. Germline CDR1 SEHNR, CDR2 FQNEAQ (reference sequence). Full variable domain (missing parts from reference TRBV7-9 and TRBJ2-4): DTGVSQNPRHKITKRGQNVTFRCDPISEHNRLYWYRQTLGQGPEFLTYFQNEAQLEKSRLLSDRFSAERPKGSFSTLEIQRTEQGDSAMYLCASSLWGGQGKNIQYFGAGTRLSVL.

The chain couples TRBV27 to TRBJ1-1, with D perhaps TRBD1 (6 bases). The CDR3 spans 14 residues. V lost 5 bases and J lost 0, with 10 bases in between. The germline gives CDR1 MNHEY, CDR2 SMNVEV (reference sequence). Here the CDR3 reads CASSPQGLNTEAFF. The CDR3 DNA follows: TGTGCCAGCAGTCCACAGGGATTGAACACTGAAGCTTTCTTT.

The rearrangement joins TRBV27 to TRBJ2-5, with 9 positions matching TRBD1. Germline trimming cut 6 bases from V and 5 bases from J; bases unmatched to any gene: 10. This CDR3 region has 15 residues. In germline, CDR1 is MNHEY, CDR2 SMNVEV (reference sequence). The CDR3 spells CASRLRDRVGETQYF. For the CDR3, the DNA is TGTGCCAGCAGACTCCGGGACAGGGTAGGGGAGACCCAGTACTTC.

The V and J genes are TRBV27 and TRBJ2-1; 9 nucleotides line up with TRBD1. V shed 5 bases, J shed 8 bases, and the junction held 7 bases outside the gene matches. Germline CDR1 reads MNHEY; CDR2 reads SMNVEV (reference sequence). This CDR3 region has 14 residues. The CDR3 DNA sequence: TGTGCCAGCAGTATCCACAGGGGGCGCGATGAGCAGTTCTTC. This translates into CASSIHRGRDEQFF.

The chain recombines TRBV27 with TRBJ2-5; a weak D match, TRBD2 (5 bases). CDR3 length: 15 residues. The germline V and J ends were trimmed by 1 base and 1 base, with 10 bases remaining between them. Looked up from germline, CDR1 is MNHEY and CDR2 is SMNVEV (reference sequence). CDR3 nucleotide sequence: TGTGCCAGCAGTTTATTCTGGAGGCCCCAAGAGACCCAGTACTTC. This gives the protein CASSLFWRPQETQYF.

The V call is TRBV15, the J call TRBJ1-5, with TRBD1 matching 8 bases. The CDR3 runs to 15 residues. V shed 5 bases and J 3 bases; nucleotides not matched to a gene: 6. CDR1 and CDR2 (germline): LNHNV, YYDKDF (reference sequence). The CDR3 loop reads CATSGGQVYNQPQHF. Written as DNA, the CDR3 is TGTGCCACCAGCGGGGGACAGGTCTACAATCAGCCCCAGCATTTT.

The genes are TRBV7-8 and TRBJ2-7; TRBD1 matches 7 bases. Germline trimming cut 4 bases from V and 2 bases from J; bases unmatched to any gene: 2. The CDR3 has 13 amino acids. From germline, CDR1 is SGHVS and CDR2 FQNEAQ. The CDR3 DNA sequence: TGTGCCAGCAGCTGGACAGGAGCCTACGAGCAGTACTTC. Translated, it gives CASSWTGAYEQYF.

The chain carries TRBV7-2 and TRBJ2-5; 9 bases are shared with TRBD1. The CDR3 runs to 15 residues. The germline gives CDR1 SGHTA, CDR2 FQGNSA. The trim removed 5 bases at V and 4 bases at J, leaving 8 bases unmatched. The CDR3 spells CASSLRPGQGETQYF. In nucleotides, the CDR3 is TGTGCCAGCAGCCTCCGCCCGGGACAGGGAGAGACCCAGTACTTC.

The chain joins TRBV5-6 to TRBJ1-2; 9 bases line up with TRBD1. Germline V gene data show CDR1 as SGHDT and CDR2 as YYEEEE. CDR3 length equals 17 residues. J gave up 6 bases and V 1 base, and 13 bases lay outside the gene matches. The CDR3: CASSLWVSGQGKNGYTF. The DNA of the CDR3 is TGTGCCAGCAGCTTGTGGGTTTCGGGACAGGGAAAAAATGGCTACACCTTC.

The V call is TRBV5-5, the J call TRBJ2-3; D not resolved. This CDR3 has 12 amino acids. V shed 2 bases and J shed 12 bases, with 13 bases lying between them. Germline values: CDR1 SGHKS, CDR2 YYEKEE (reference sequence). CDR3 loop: CASSFPAQSQYF. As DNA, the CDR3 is TGTGCCAGCAGCTTTCCTGCCCAGTCCCAGTATTTT.

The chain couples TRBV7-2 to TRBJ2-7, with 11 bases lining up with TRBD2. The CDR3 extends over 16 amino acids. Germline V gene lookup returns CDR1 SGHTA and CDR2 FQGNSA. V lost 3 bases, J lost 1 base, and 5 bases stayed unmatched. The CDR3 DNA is TGTGCCAGCAGCTTCCTTAGCGGGAGGGGGTCCTACGAGCAGTACTTC. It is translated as CASSFLSGRGSYEQYF.

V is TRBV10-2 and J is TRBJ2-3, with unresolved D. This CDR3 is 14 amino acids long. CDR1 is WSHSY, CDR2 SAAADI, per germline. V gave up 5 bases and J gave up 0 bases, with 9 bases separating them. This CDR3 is CASSPPQSTDTQYF. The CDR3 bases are TGCGCCAGCAGTCCCCCCCAGAGCACAGATACGCAGTATTTT.

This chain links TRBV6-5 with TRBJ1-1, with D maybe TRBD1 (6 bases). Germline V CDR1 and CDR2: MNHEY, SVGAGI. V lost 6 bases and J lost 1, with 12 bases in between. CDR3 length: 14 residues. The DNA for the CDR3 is TGTGCCAGCAGACCGGGACAACCGAACACTGAAGCTTTCTTT. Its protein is CASRPGQPNTEAFF.

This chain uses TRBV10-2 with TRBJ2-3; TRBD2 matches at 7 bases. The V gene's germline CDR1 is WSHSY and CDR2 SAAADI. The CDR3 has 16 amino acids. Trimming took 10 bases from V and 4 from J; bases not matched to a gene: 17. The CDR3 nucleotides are TGCGCCACCGGGGGGACTCAACCCGTGCTAGCAGATACGCAGTATTTT. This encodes CATGGTQPVLADTQYF.

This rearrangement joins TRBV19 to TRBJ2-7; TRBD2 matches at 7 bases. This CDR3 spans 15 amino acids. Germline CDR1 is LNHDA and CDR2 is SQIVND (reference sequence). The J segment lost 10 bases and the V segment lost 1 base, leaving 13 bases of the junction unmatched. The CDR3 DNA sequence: TGTGCCAGTAGTATAGGGGGGACGGGACTACCGAAACAGTACTTC. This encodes CASSIGGTGLPKQYF. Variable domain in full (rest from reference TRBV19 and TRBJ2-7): DGGITQSPKYLFRKEGQNVTLSCEQNLNHDAMYWYRQDPGQGLRLIYYSQIVNDFQKGDIAEGYSVSREKKESFPLTVTSAQKNPTAFYLCASSIGGTGLPKQYFGPGTRLTVT.

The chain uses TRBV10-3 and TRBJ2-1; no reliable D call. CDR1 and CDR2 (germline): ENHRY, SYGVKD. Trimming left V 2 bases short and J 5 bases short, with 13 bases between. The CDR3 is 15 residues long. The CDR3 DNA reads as TGTGCCATCAGTGAGAGAACAGCAAGTCACAATGAGCAGTTCTTC. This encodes CAISERTASHNEQFF.

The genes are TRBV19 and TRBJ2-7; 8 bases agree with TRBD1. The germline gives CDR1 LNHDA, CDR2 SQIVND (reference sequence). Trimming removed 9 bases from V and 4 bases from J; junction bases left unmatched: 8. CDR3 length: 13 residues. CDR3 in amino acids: CASVGTGGYEQYF. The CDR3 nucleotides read TGTGCCAGCGTAGGAACAGGGGGTTACGAGCAGTACTTC.

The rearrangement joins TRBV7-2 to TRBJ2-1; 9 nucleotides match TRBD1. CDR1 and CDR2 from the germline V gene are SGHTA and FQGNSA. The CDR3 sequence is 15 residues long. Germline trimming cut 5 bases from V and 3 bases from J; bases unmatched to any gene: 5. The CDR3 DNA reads TGTGCCAGCAGCCCGGGGGACAGGGACTACAATGAGCAGTTCTTC. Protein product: CASSPGDRDYNEQFF. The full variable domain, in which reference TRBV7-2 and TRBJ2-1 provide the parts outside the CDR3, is GAGVSQSPSNKVTEKGKDVELRCDPISGHTALYWYRQSLGQGLEFLIYFQGNSAPDKSGLPSDRFSAERTGGSVSTLTIQRTQQEDSAVYLCASSPGDRDYNEQFFGPGTRLTVL.

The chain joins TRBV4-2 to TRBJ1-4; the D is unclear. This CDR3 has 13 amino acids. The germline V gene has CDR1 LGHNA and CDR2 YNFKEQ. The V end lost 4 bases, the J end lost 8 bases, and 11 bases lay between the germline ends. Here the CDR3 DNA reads TGTGCCAGCAGCCCCTGGTCGGGGGAAAAACTGTTTTTT. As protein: CASSPWSGEKLFF.

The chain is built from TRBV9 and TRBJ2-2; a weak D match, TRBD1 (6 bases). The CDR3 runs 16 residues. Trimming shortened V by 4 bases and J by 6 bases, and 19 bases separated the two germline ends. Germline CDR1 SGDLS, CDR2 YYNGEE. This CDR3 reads CASSLEGVSSPGELFF. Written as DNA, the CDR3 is TGTGCCAGCAGCCTCGAGGGGGTCAGTTCCCCCGGGGAGCTGTTTTTT. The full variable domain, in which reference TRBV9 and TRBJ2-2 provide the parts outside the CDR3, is DSGVTQTPKHLITATGQRVTLRCSPRSGDLSVYWYQQSLDQGLQFLIQYYNGEERAKGNILERFSAQQFPDLHSELNLSSLELGDSALYFCASSLEGVSSPGELFFGEGSRLTVL.

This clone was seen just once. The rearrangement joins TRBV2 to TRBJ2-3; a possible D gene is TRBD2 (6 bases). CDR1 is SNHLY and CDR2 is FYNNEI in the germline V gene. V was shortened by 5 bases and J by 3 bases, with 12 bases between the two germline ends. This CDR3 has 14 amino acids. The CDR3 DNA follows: TGTGCCAGCAGTTCGGTACTAGCAACAGATACGCAGTATTTT. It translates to CASSSVLATDTQYF.

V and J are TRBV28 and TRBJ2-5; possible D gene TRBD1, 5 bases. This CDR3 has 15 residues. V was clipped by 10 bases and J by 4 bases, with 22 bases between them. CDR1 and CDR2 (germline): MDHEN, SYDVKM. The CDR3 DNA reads TGTGCCATCGGCCAAGGGGCGCTTTTTGGAGAGACCCAGTACTTC. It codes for CAIGQGALFGETQYF.

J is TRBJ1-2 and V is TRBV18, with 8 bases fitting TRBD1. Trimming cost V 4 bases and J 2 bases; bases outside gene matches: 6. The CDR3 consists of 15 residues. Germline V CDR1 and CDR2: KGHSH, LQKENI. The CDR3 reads CASSQGGTGNYGYTF. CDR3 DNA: TGTGCCAGCTCACAGGGAGGGACAGGCAACTATGGCTACACCTTC.

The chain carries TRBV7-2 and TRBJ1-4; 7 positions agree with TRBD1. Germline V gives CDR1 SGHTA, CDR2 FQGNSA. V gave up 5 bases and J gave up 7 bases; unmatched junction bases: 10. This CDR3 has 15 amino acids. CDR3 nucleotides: TGTGCCAGCAGCCCGAGGGACAGACCTACTGAAAAACTGTTTTTT. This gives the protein CASSPRDRPTEKLFF.

CDR3 in amino acids: CASSSTGGGYEQYF. For the CDR3, the DNA is TGCGCCAGCAGCTCTACAGGGGGAGGCTACGAGCAGTACTTC. V usage is TRBV5-1 and J usage is TRBJ2-7, with 8 bases fitting TRBD1. The CDR3 has 14 residues. Looked up from germline, CDR1 is SGHRS and CDR2 is YFSETQ. Losses at the gene ends were 3 bases for V and 3 bases for J; bases not matched to a gene: 5.

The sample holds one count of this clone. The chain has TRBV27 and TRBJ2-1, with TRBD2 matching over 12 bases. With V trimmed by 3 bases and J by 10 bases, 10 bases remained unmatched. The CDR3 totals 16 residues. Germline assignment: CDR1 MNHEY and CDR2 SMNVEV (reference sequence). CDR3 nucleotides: TGTGCCAGCAGTTTTTTCCTAGCGGGAGGGCCGGGAGAGCAGTTCTTC. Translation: CASSFFLAGGPGEQFF.